One TCR beta chain is described in this entry. The data were obtained in a study of blood T cell repertoires in COVID-19. Across the whole study: Samples came from the United States, Italy and Spain, spanning acute and convalescent COVID-19. T cells, B-cell-depleted T cells, or PBMCs supplied cDNA or gDNA.

Study processing details: For nucleated cells, counts were estimated from reference gene primer amplification. Profiling relied on immunoSEQ multiplex PCR, and the TCRdb table lists in-frame clones only, not all of them. V, J and clone size derive from that table, while D and trimming were established from the DNA sequence. The sample lists roughly 310,000 clones; around nine tenths were seen once. Germline trimming cut 8 bases from V and 13 bases from J; bases unmatched to any gene: 11. CDR1 is SNHLY and CDR2 is FYNNEI in the germline V gene. There are 13 residues in the CDR3. The gene calls are TRBV2 and TRBJ1-6, with TRBD1 matching over 7 bases. Sequencing was carried out using peripheral blood. The TCR comes from a woman in her 50s with active or convalescent COVID-19. The CDR3 DNA is TGTGCCAGCCTGGACAGGTTCCCTTCTCCCCTCCACTTT. It is translated as CASLDRFPSPLHF.